This TCR beta chain emerged from a study of T-cell reconstitution after alpha-beta-depleted transplantation in children. Study observations and caveats: Newly generated T cells supplied most T-cell counts and diversity one year post-transplant. Alpha-beta T cells present about two months after transplant were reported to originate from several hundred expanded graft clones. High day-60 TCRbeta diversity in some patients came from surviving recipient T cells and thymic progenitors.

Germline trimming cut 3 bases from V and 4 bases from J; bases unmatched to any gene: 7. This CDR3 is built from 16 residues. Germline CDR1 and CDR2: SGHRS and YFSETQ. Researchers prepared the TCRbeta library using unique molecular identifiers, the study reports. A single record per CDR3 protein comes from TCRdb applying MiXCR to the PCR reads. The table has about 1,000,000 distinct CDR3 sequences, about 26% seen once. This clonotype was recorded a few times. Its antigen is currently unknown. The chain employs TRBV5-1 and TRBJ2-1, with 10 bases identical to TRBD2. The source material was PBMCs, mostly from graft donor cells, sampled 360 days after TCRalphabeta/CD19-depleted stem cell transplant. This clonotype originated in a boy younger than two who had a stem cell transplant for SCID, so the T cells may come from the graft donor. The DNA for the CDR3 is TGCGCCAGCAGCTGGGGGGGGACTAGCGAATACAATGAGCAGTTCTTC. The encoded protein is CASSWGGTSEYNEQFF.